This entry describes one T cell receptor (beta chain). No antigen is known for it. The PCR had 60 Vbeta and 13 Jbeta primers. Measured with immunoSEQ multiplex PCR; TCRdb has only the in-frame clones, and not every one. The data show 75,000 to 90,000 clones, roughly four fifths seen once. The sample originates from a study of cytomegalovirus exposure and HLA in healthy donors. Looked up from germline, CDR1 is MDHEN and CDR2 is SYDVKM. The CDR3 is made up of 17 amino acids. V lost 1 base, J lost 8 bases, and 11 bases stayed unmatched. Notes on the study in general: In vitro experiments confirmed that a few CMV-associated chains were specific for CMV antigens. Per published accounts, TCR beta sequences correctly predicted the HLA-A and HLA-B alleles of most subjects. Rarity held for most TCR sequences, but there were some public TCRs that occurred in many donors.

This TCR was recovered from a man between 35 and 55 years old in good health and CMV-seronegative. J is TRBJ1-4 and V is TRBV28; 9 bases map to TRBD1. The specimen sequenced was PBMCs. CDR3 sequence (DNA): TGTGCCAGCAGTTTATTAAATTTGGGACAGGGATACGAAAAACTGTTTTTT. Translation: CASSLLNLGQGYEKLFF.